This TCR beta chain was found in a study of cytomegalovirus exposure and HLA in healthy donors. CDR3 length: 14 residues. Per germline, CDR1 MDHEN and CDR2 SYDVKM. The ends were cut back, 5 bases at V and 7 bases at J, with 15 bases in the middle. The data were produced by immunoSEQ multiplex PCR, yet TCRdb's version contains in-frame clones alone and is incomplete. The data contain about 180,000 clones, approximately 89% of them seen just once; the ten biggest clones take up approximately 2.4%. The donors were part of the validation cohort of 100 to 150 subjects. That cohort was separate from the first cohort, which comprised 670 or so subjects.

V is TRBV28 and J is TRBJ1-5; D unresolved. The material sequenced was PBMCs. The origin of this receptor is a man between 18 and 35 years old in good health and CMV-seropositive. The DNA for the CDR3 is TGTGCCAGCAGTCCCGCTCAAGCTTGGCAGCCCCAGCATTTT. Residues: CASSPAQAWQPQHF.